The clone carrying this TCR beta chain occurred a few times. The target antigen is unknown. The source of the sample is a study of cytomegalovirus exposure and HLA in healthy donors. Although they were nominally healthy when sampled, donors likely had unrecorded immune exposures. 60 Vbeta and 13 Jbeta primers were used in PCR. In the source study's methods: Among the unique TCR beta chains that a later analysis counted, about 86 million in all, some 10 million were shared. Clones were read by immunoSEQ multiplex PCR, and TCRdb kept only the in-frame ones, dropping some. From that table come the V and J calls and clone size; the DNA was used to work out D and trimming. This sample yields fewer than 250,000 clones, of which about three quarters are seen a single time; about 1.1% belongs to the top ten. Study-wide results and limits: The investigators catalogued 150 to 200 TCR beta chains as cytomegalovirus-associated.

Germline CDR1 GTSNPN, CDR2 SVGIG (reference sequence). Trimming removed 0 bases from V and 5 bases from J, with 10 bases in between. CDR3 length equals 13 residues. The receptor's source is a woman aged 40 to 50 in good health and CMV-seronegative. The rearrangement joins TRBV30 to TRBJ1-2, with D hard to call. Sequencing used PBMCs. The CDR3 region has the DNA TGTGCCTGGAGTGTAGAGGCGGCTTATGGCTACACCTTC. Encoded protein: CAWSVEAAYGYTF.